This T cell receptor (beta chain) was recorded in a study of blood T cell repertoires in COVID-19. Overall study: The cDNA or gDNA used as material had been derived from T cells, B-cell-depleted T cells, or PBMCs.

In the source study's methods: The authors estimated nucleated cell counts from reference gene primer amplification. TCRdb keeps only in-frame clones here, not all; method: immunoSEQ multiplex PCR. V and J calls and clone size follow that table, whereas D and trimming were derived from the DNA. The sample lists roughly 150,000 clones; around 89% were seen once. The germline gives CDR1 SEHNR, CDR2 FQNEAQ (reference sequence). V gave up 5 bases and J gave up 7 bases, with 12 bases separating them. The CDR3 is 14 residues long. The Seattle patients joined while their infection was active and were tracked longitudinally afterward. This clone was recorded a few times.

The sample taken for sequencing was peripheral blood. The rearrangement joins TRBV7-9 to TRBJ1-6; possible D gene TRBD1, 6 bases. This receptor was taken from a man aged 18 to 30 with COVID-19, enrolled during active disease. The CDR3 nucleotides are TGTGCCAGCAGCCTGGACAGTTTAAATTCACCCCTCCACTTT. This codes for CASSLDSLNSPLHF.